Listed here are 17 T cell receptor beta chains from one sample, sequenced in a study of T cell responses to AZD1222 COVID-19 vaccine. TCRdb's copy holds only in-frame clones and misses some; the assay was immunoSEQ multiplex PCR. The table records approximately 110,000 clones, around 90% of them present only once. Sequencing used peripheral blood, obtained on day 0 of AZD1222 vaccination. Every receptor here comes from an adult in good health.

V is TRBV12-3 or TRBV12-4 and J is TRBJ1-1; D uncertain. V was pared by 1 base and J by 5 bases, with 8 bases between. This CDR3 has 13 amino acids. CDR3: CASSLGGETEAFF. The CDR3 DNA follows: TGTGCCAGCAGTTTAGGGGGAGAGACTGAAGCTTTCTTT.

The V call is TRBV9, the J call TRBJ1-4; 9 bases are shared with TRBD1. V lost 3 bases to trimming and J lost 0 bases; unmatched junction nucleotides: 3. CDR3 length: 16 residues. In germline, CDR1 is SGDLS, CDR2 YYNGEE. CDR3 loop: CASSGGQGATNEKLFF. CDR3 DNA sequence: TGTGCCAGCAGCGGGGGACAGGGAGCAACTAATGAAAAACTGTTTTTT. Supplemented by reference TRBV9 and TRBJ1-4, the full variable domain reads DSGVTQTPKHLITATGQRVTLRCSPRSGDLSVYWYQQSLDQGLQFLIQYYNGEERAKGNILERFSAQQFPDLHSELNLSSLELGDSALYFCASSGGQGATNEKLFFGSGTQLSVL.

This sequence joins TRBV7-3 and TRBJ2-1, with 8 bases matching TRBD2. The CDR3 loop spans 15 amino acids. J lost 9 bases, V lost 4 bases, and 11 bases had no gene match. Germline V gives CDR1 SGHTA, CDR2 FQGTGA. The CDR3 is CASSSGLGSLSEQFF. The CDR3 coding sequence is TGTGCCAGCAGCTCGGGACTAGGGTCTCTCAGTGAGCAGTTCTTC. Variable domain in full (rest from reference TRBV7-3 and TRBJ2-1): GAGVSQTPSNKVTEKGKYVELRCDPISGHTALYWYRQSLGQGPEFLIYFQGTGAADDSGLPNDRFFAVRPEGSVSTLKIQRTERGDSAVYLCASSSGLGSLSEQFFGPGTRLTVL.

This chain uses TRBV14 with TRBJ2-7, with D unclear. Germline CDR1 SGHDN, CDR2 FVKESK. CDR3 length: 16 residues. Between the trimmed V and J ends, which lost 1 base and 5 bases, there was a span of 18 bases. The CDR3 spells CASSQGVDAAVDEQYF. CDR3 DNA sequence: TGTGCCAGCAGCCAAGGGGTGGATGCGGCGGTGGACGAGCAGTACTTC.

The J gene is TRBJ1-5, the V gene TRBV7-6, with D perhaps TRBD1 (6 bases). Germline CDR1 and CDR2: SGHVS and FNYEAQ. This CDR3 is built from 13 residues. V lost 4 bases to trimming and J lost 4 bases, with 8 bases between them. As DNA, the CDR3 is TGTGCCAGCAGCTCCCAGGGGAATCAGCCCCAGCATTTT. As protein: CASSSQGNQPQHF.

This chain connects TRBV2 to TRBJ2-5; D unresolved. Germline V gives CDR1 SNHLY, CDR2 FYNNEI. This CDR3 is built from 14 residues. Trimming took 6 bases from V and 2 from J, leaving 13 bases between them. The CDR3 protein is CASRDRPTQETQYF. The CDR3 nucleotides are TGTGCCAGCAGGGACCGTCCGACACAAGAGACCCAGTACTTC. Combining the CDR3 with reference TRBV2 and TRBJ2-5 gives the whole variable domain EPEVTQTPSHQVTQMGQEVILRCVPISNHLYFYWYRQILGQKVEFLVSFYNNEISEKSEIFDDQFSVERPDGSNFTLKIRSTKLEDSAMYFCASRDRPTQETQYFGPGTRLLVL.

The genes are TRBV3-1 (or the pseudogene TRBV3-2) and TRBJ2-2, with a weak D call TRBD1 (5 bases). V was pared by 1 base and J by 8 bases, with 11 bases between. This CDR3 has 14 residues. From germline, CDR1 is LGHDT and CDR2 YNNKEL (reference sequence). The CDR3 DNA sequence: TGTGCCAGCAGCCAAGTCCAGGGCAAAGGGGAGCTGTTTTTT. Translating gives CASSQVQGKGELFF.

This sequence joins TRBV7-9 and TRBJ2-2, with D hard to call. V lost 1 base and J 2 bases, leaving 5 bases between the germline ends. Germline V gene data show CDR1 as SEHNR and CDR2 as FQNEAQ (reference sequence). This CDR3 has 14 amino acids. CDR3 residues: CASSLGLNTGELFF. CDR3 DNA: TGTGCCAGCAGCTTAGGTCTCAACACCGGGGAGCTGTTTTTT.

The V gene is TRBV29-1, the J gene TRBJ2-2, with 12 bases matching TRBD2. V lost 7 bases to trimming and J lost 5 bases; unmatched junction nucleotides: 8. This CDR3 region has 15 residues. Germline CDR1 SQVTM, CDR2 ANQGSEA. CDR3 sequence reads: CSALGLAGSTGELFF. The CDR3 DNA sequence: TGCAGCGCCCTCGGACTAGCGGGAAGTACCGGGGAGCTGTTTTTT.

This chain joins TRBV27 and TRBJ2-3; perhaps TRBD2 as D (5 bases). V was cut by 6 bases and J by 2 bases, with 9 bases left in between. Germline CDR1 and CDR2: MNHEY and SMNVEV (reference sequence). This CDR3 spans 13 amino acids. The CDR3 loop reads CASSRGVTDTQYF. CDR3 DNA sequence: TGTGCCAGCAGCCGGGGTGTCACAGATACGCAGTATTTT.

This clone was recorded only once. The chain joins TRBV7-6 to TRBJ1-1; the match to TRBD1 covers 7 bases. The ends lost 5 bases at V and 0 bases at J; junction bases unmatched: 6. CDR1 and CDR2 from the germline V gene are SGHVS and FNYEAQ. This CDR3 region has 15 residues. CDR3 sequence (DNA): TGTGCCAGCAGCCTAAGACAGGGCATGAACACTGAAGCTTTCTTT. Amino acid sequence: CASSLRQGMNTEAFF.

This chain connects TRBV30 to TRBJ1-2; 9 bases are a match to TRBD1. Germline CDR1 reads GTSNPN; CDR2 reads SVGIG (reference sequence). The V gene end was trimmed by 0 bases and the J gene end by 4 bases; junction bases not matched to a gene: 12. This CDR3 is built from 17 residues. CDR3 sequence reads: CAWSVTGRQGGVYGYTF. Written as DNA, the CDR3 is TGTGCCTGGAGTGTCACCGGTCGACAGGGGGGGGTCTATGGCTACACCTTC.

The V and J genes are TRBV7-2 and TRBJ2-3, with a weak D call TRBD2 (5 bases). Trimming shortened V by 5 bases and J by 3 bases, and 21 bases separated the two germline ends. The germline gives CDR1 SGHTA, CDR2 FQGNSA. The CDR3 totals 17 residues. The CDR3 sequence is CASSPPGRAGGTDTQYF. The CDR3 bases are TGTGCCAGCAGCCCCCCCGGTAGGGCGGGCGGTACAGATACGCAGTATTTT.

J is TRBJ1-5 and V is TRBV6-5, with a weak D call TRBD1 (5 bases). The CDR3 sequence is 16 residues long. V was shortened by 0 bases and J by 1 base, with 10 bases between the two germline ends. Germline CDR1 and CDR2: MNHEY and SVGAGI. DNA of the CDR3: TGTGCCAGCAGTTACTCTGGGGGACCCAGCAATCAGCCCCAGCATTTT. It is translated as CASSYSGGPSNQPQHF.

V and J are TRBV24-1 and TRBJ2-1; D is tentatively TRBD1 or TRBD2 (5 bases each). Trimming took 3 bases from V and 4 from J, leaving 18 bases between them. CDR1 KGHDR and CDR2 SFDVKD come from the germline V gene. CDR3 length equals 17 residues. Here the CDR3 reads CATSDPRDPRPYNEQFF. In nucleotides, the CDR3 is TGTGCCACCAGTGATCCCCGGGACCCGAGACCTTACAATGAGCAGTTCTTC.

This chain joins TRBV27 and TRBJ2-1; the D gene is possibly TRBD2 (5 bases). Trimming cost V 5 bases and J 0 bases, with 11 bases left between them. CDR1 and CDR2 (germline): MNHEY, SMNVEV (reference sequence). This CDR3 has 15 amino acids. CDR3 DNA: TGTGCCAGCAGTAGTCCGGGGAGCTCCTACAATGAGCAGTTCTTC. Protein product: CASSSPGSSYNEQFF.

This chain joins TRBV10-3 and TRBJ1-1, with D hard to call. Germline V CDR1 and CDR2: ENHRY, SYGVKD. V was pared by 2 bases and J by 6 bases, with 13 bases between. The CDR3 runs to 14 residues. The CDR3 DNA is TGTGCCATCAGTGAGAGGGAGGGTGTATCTGAAGCTTTCTTT. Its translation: CAISEREGVSEAFF.